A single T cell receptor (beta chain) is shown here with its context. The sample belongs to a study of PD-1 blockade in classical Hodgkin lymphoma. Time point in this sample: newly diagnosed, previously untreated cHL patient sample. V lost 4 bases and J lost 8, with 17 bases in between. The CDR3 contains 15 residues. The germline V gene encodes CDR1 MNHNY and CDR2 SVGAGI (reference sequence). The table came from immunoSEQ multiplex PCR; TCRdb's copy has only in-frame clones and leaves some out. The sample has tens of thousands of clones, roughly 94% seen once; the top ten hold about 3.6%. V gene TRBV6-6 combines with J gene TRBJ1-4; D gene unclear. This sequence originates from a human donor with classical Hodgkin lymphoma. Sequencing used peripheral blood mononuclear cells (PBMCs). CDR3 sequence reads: CASSSTNWQEEKLFF. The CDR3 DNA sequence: TGTGCCAGCAGTTCCACGAACTGGCAGGAGGAAAAACTGTTTTTT.